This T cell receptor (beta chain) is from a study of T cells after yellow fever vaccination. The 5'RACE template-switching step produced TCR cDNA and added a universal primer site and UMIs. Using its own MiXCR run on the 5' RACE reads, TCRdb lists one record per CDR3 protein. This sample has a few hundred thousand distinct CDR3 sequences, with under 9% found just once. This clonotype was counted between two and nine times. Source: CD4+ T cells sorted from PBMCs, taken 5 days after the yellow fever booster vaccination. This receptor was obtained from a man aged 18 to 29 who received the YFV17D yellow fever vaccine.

The CDR3 region is CASSLVGLGGTEAFF. The CDR3 DNA reads as TGTGCCAGCAGCTTAGTCGGTTTAGGGGGCACTGAAGCTTTCTTT. The genes are TRBV7-9 and TRBJ1-1; a weak D match, TRBD1 (6 bases). Germline CDR1 SEHNR, CDR2 FQNEAQ (reference sequence). Trimming removed 1 base at V and 4 bases at J, with 13 bases between. This CDR3 contains 15 residues.